This TCR beta chain was observed in a study of somatic mutations in cytotoxic T cells in rheumatoid arthritis. On the study more broadly: Patient blood, approximately 30 ml in EDTA, was obtained immediately after diagnosis and prior to the start of any treatment. Flow-sorting brought some V beta antibody-stained T-cell populations to nearly 100% purity, V beta1+ cells sequenced for TCRB among them.

Trimming left V 4 bases short and J 2 bases short, with 12 bases between. CDR1 and CDR2 (germline): MDHEN, SYDVKM. The CDR3 has 14 amino acids. Clones were read by immunoSEQ multiplex PCR, and TCRdb kept only the in-frame ones, dropping some. This sample has 15,000 or so clones, with under 80% found just once. This clone was found once. Its antigen is currently unknown. General observations from the study: The modest underrepresentation of TRBV07 observed in rheumatoid arthritis patients was not subjected to multiple-comparison adjustment. The antigen targets of the expanded CD8+ clones were unknown.

This chain links TRBV28 with TRBJ2-7; D is unclear. Source material: CD8+ T cells sorted from blood. The source of this sequence is an adult with rheumatoid arthritis. CDR3 nucleotides: TGTGCCAGCAGTTCTGGGGTAGGCCCCTACGAGCAGTACTTC. It codes for CASSSGVGPYEQYF. Variable domain in full (rest from reference TRBV28 and TRBJ2-7): DVKVTQSSRYLVKRTGEKVFLECVQDMDHENMFWYRQDPGLGLRLIYFSYDVKMKEKGDIPEGYSVSREKKERFSLILESASTNQTSMYLCASSSGVGPYEQYFGPGTRLTVT.